This TCR beta chain was captured by sequencing in a study of CDR3 diversity in severe acne. V dropped 6 bases and J dropped 7; count of bases not matched to a gene: 14. The length of the CDR3 is 17 residues. The germline V gene encodes CDR1 DFQATT and CDR2 SNEGSKA (reference sequence). In its sample, this clonotype was seen a few times. TCRdb recomputed calls from the PCR reads with MiXCR, one row per CDR3 protein. The table includes 85,000 to 120,000 distinct CDR3 sequences, roughly half detected once. V and J are TRBV20-1 and TRBJ2-1, with 14 nucleotides matching TRBD2. The sample consisted of blood. This receptor was identified in a male donor with acne. CDR3 coding DNA: TGCAGTGCGACGACTAGCGGGAGGGCCGCAGTTGCTAATGAGCAGTTCTTC. Its translation: CSATTSGRAAVANEQFF.